The rows below give T cell receptor beta chains drawn from one sample of a study of blood T cell repertoires in COVID-19. TCRdb's copy holds only in-frame clones and misses some; the assay was immunoSEQ multiplex PCR. The repertoire holds 250,000 to 350,000 clones, with 84% as singletons. Sample: peripheral blood. All receptors come from a human donor with COVID-19, enrolled during active disease. The donor label of this sample is uncertain. Both conserved end residues are part of each CDR3.

v_gene	CDR3aa
TRBV11-2	CASSLEGPEQYF
TRBV19	CASSPRGSGASYEQYF
TRBV4-3	CASSHDLQGATNEKLFF
TRBV14	CASSRGLARYSGANVLTF
TRBV5-1	CASSSLAGGTAGQYF
TRBV19	CASSIGDKTYEQYF
TRBV15	CATSRGTGGDYGYTF
TRBV10-3	CAISELRGQDTQYF
TRBV5-6	CASSSNEQFF
TRBV5-8	CASSPGDRRFTEAFF
TRBV5-4	CASSLRAGLETQYF
TRBV7-3	CASSPIAGVGDEQFF
TRBV28	CASSLQGAGGYTF
TRBV11-2	CASSPGQGQYF
TRBV28	CASSARGGFDQPQHF
TRBV30	CAWSGGTSGKVETQYF
TRBV28	CASSWAGNNSPLHF
TRBV12-3/TRBV12-4	CASSLVAGETQYF
TRBV4-1	CASSQDPTGDSNQPQHF
TRBV5-1	CASSLQGQGGFDGNSPLHF
TRBV18	CASSPRQRNTEAFF
TRBV5-1	CASSGSVTNYGYTF
TRBV27	CASSLGRRNTEAFF
TRBV6-5	CASNLAGNTGELFF